This T cell receptor beta chain was captured in a study of blood T cell repertoires in COVID-19. Across the whole study: The United States, Italy and Spain provided the acute and convalescent COVID-19 samples.

In Seattle, patients joined the study during active infection and were tracked longitudinally. Original processing methods: How many nucleated cells were present was estimated from reference gene primer amplification. TCRdb's copy holds only in-frame clones and misses some; the assay was immunoSEQ multiplex PCR. The D gene and trimming were derived from the DNA, and the V and J assignments and clone size from that table. The data show about 370,000 clones, more than 70% seen once. The CDR3 is made up of 14 amino acids. The germline V gene encodes CDR1 GTSNPN and CDR2 SVGIG (reference sequence). Trimming shortened V by 1 base and J by 6 bases, and 14 bases separated the two germline ends.

The sample was peripheral blood. The sequence came from a woman aged 25 to 39 with COVID-19, enrolled during active disease. The chain couples TRBV30 to TRBJ2-3; possible D gene TRBD1, 5 bases. CDR3 nucleotides: TGTGCCTGGAGTGCCATGGGGCGAGTGGATACGCAGTATTTT. This gives the protein CAWSAMGRVDTQYF.